Listed below are T cell receptor beta chains from one sample, sequenced in a study of T cell responses to AZD1222 COVID-19 vaccine. Clones were sequenced by immunoSEQ multiplex PCR, and TCRdb holds only the in-frame ones, with some missing. The sample includes tens of thousands of clones, under 95% of them seen just once. Specimen: peripheral blood, collected on day 0 of MenACWY control vaccination. These receptors came from an adult in good health. The CDR3 runs from the conserved cysteine through the conserved F or W. The D gene is left open where the match is weak. Not all rows give a size; the values are once, few, many and, for expanded clones, a class.

abundance	j_gene	v_gene	d_gene	CDR3nt	CDR3aa
.	TRBJ2-7	TRBV4-3	.	TGCGCCAGCAGCCAAGATACCGGATTCTCCTACGAGCAGTACTTC	CASSQDTGFSYEQYF
.	TRBJ2-3	TRBV2	TRBD2	TGTGCCAGCAGTCGGGGGGGAAACACAGATACGCAGTATTTT	CASSRGGNTDTQYF
.	TRBJ1-2	TRBV29-1	TRBD1	TGCAGCGTGGGACAGGGCGGTGGCTACACCTTC	CSVGQGGGYTF
once	TRBJ1-4	TRBV28	TRBD1	TGTGCCAGCAGCGTACAGGGGAGTAATGAAAAACTGTTTTTT	CASSVQGSNEKLFF
.	TRBJ1-6	TRBV14	TRBD1	TGTGCCAGCAGCCAAGAACAGGGGGTCTGGTCACCCCTCCACTTT	CASSQEQGVWSPLHF
.	TRBJ2-7	TRBV6-2/TRBV6-3	TRBD1	TGTGCCAGCAGCCGAAATCCGGGGACAGGGGGCGAGGACGAGCAGTACTTC	CASSRNPGTGGEDEQYF
.	TRBJ1-3	TRBV7-2	.	TGTGCCAGCAGTCAAGCCACCTCTGGAAACACCATATATTTT	CASSQATSGNTIYF
.	TRBJ1-1	TRBV18	.	TGTGCCAGCTCACCGCAGGGCGAAGGGAACACTGAAGCTTTCTTT	CASSPQGEGNTEAFF
.	TRBJ1-6	TRBV7-2	.	TGTGCCAGCAGCTTAGGTCCCCGTGGGGATTCACCCCTCCACTTT	CASSLGPRGDSPLHF
.	TRBJ1-2	TRBV3-1/TRBV3-2	TRBD1	TGTGCCAGCAGCCCAGGGGGCGGCTATGGCTACACCTTC	CASSPGGGYGYTF
.	TRBJ2-1	TRBV24-1	TRBD2	TGTGCCACCAGGTCGGGAGGGGCCAATGAGCAGTTCTTC	CATRSGGANEQFF
.	TRBJ2-7	TRBV28	TRBD1	TGTGCCAGCAGTCTGACAGGGTCCTCCTACGAGCAGTACTTC	CASSLTGSSYEQYF
few	TRBJ1-1	TRBV11-2	.	TGTGCCAGCAGCTTAGATCTAGGCAGGGTGAACACTGAAGCTTTCTTT	CASSLDLGRVNTEAFF
.	TRBJ2-7	TRBV6-1	.	TGTGCCAGCAGTGAAATGTGGGGAAGTAACAACGAGCAGTACTTC	CASSEMWGSNNEQYF
.	TRBJ2-3	TRBV7-9	.	TGTGCCAGCAGCGTGGAACCAGCTACAGATACGCAGTATTTT	CASSVEPATDTQYF
.	TRBJ1-2	TRBV10-3	TRBD1	TGTGCCATCAGGGAGGGACAGAATAACTATGGCTACACCTTC	CAIREGQNNYGYTF
.	TRBJ1-1	TRBV6-6	.	TGTGCCAGCACTAAGGGATTAGACAGAACTGCTTTCTTT	CASTKGLDRTAFF
once	TRBJ2-3	TRBV2	TRBD2	TGTGCCAGCAGTGGGACTAGCGGGGGCCTAGCAGATACGCAGTATTTT	CASSGTSGGLADTQYF
.	TRBJ2-6	TRBV2	.	TGTGCCAGCAGTGGGGCGGTGGCGGGAAAGGCCAACGTCCTGACTTTC	CASSGAVAGKANVLTF
.	TRBJ2-1	TRBV24-1	TRBD2	TGTGCCACCAGTGAAACCGGGACTAGATACAATGAGCAGTTCTTC	CATSETGTRYNEQFF
.	TRBJ1-1	TRBV29-1	.	TGCAGCGTCCGACGAGGCGGGGGCACTGAAGCTTTCTTT	CSVRRGGGTEAFF
.	TRBJ2-7	TRBV9	.	TGTGCCAGCAGCGCCGACAGGTCGTGGGGAGCGCAGTACTTC	CASSADRSWGAQYF
.	TRBJ1-6	TRBV6-5	TRBD1	TGTGCCAGCCGGGACAGGGGGCTTAATTCACCCCTCCACTTT	CASRDRGLNSPLHF
.	TRBJ2-4	TRBV28	TRBD1	TGTGCCAGCAGTTTGCCAGGGGGCTTGGCCAAAAACATTCAGTACTTC	CASSLPGGLAKNIQYF
.	TRBJ2-3	TRBV2	.	TGTGCCAGCAGACAGGGAAGCACAGATACGCAGTATTTT	CASRQGSTDTQYF
.	TRBJ2-1	TRBV5-4	TRBD2	TGTGCCAGCAGCTCGGCGGGGGGGCAATACAATGAGCAGTTCTTC	CASSSAGGQYNEQFF
few	TRBJ2-5	TRBV18	.	TGTGCCAGCTCTCGGGCACAAGAGACCCAGTACTTC	CASSRAQETQYF
.	TRBJ2-2	TRBV11-3	.	TGTGCCAGCAGCCTACACTCGACAGGGAACACCGGGGAGCTGTTTTTT	CASSLHSTGNTGELFF
.	TRBJ1-5	TRBV28	.	TGTGCCAGCAGCCCCCCCCGAGGATATAGCAATCAGCCCCAGCATTTT	CASSPPRGYSNQPQHF
.	TRBJ1-1	TRBV3-1/TRBV3-2	.	TGTGCCAGCAGCCCTCTAGGGGACACTGAAGCTTTCTTT	CASSPLGDTEAFF
once	TRBJ2-3	TRBV19	TRBD2	TGTGCCAGTAGTATTCTCGCGGGAGCAAGCACAGATACGCAGTATTTT	CASSILAGASTDTQYF
.	TRBJ1-2	TRBV21-1	.	TGTGCCAGCAGCATTCGGCAGGACTATGGCTACACCTTC	CASSIRQDYGYTF
.	TRBJ2-7	TRBV28	.	TGTGCCAGCAGCCTCCCCCAAGGGCCCTACGAGCAGTACTTC	CASSLPQGPYEQYF
.	TRBJ1-1	TRBV10-3	TRBD1	TGTGCCACCCTCAAGACAGGGGAGAACACTGAAGCTTTCTTT	CATLKTGENTEAFF
.	TRBJ2-1	TRBV5-1	TRBD1	TGCGCCAGCAGCTTGAGGCCAGGGGGCAATGAGCAGTTCTTC	CASSLRPGGNEQFF
.	TRBJ1-1	TRBV18	TRBD1	TGTGCCAGCTCACCGGGACAGGGGGCGGAAGCTTTCTTT	CASSPGQGAEAFF